Listed below are T cell receptor beta chains from one sample, sequenced in a study of blood T cell repertoires in COVID-19. Using immunoSEQ multiplex PCR, the repertoire was profiled, and TCRdb retains in-frame clones only, with some absent. This sample has fewer than 150,000 clones; approximately 83% occur once, and the top ten carry 7.5% to 8.5%. Sequencing used peripheral blood. These receptors were collected from a human donor in a cohort sampled during active COVID-19. Both conserved end residues are part of each CDR3. The D gene is left open where the match is weak. Clone size is not always given. Where it is, it says once, few, many or a class for expanded clones.

d_call: NA; v_call: TRBV27; j_call: TRBJ2-3; clone_size: NA; cdr3_aa: CASSFLKSDTQYF; cdr3_nt: TGTGCCAGCAGTTTTTTGAAGAGTGATACGCAGTATTTT
d_call: NA; v_call: TRBV5-4; j_call: TRBJ1-3; clone_size: NA; cdr3_aa: CASSIRGGGRNTIYF; cdr3_nt: TGTGCCAGCAGCATCCGGGGGGGAGGTAGAAACACCATATATTTT
d_call: NA; v_call: TRBV1; j_call: TRBJ2-3; clone_size: NA; cdr3_aa: CTSSQDRGLAGGQGEYF; cdr3_nt: TGCACCAGCAGCCAAGACAGGGGACTAGCGGGGGGCCAGGGGGAGTATTTT
d_call: NA; v_call: TRBV18; j_call: TRBJ1-5; clone_size: NA; cdr3_aa: CASSRNLDQPQHF; cdr3_nt: TGTGCCAGCTCACGAAATTTAGATCAGCCCCAGCATTTT
d_call: NA; v_call: TRBV6-1; j_call: TRBJ2-1; clone_size: NA; cdr3_aa: CASSEAVRAGYEQFF; cdr3_nt: TGTGCCAGCAGTGAAGCGGTAAGGGCAGGGTATGAGCAGTTCTTC
d_call: TRBD2; v_call: TRBV15; j_call: TRBJ2-1; clone_size: NA; cdr3_aa: CATSRQGGGRSYNEQFF; cdr3_nt: TGTGCCACCAGCAGACAAGGCGGGGGGCGCTCCTACAATGAGCAGTTCTTC
d_call: TRBD2; v_call: TRBV19; j_call: TRBJ2-3; clone_size: NA; cdr3_aa: CASSMSSGATDTQYF; cdr3_nt: TGTGCCAGTAGTATGAGTAGCGGGGCCACAGATACGCAGTATTTT
d_call: TRBD1; v_call: TRBV5-5; j_call: TRBJ1-5; clone_size: few; cdr3_aa: CASSFGDRGEPQHF; cdr3_nt: TGTGCCAGCAGCTTCGGGGACAGGGGGGAGCCCCAGCATTTT
d_call: TRBD1; v_call: TRBV5-1; j_call: TRBJ1-5; clone_size: NA; cdr3_aa: CASSIGQGNQPQHF; cdr3_nt: TGCGCCAGCAGCATAGGACAGGGGAATCAGCCCCAGCATTTT
d_call: NA; v_call: TRBV5-5; j_call: TRBJ1-5; clone_size: NA; cdr3_aa: CASSLDSVQPQHF; cdr3_nt: TGTGCCAGCAGCTTGGATTCGGTTCAGCCCCAGCATTTT
d_call: TRBD1; v_call: TRBV27; j_call: TRBJ2-7; clone_size: few; cdr3_aa: CASSLGTGMVYEQYF; cdr3_nt: TGTGCCAGCAGCTTGGGGACAGGGATGGTTTACGAGCAGTACTTC
d_call: TRBD1; v_call: TRBV2; j_call: TRBJ2-7; clone_size: medium-sized; cdr3_aa: CASSRTGGEQYF; cdr3_nt: TGTGCCAGCAGTCGGACAGGGGGCGAGCAGTACTTC
d_call: NA; v_call: TRBV7-9; j_call: TRBJ2-7; clone_size: NA; cdr3_aa: CASSVPGIPYEQYF; cdr3_nt: TGTGCCAGCAGCGTTCCGGGGATACCCTACGAGCAGTACTTC
d_call: NA; v_call: TRBV19; j_call: TRBJ1-5; clone_size: NA; cdr3_aa: CASSQGLGNQPQHF; cdr3_nt: TGTGCCAGTAGTCAGGGGCTGGGCAATCAGCCCCAGCATTTT
d_call: TRBD1; v_call: TRBV15; j_call: TRBJ1-1; clone_size: NA; cdr3_aa: CATSRLQGANTEAFF; cdr3_nt: TGTGCCACCAGCAGGCTACAGGGGGCAAACACTGAAGCTTTCTTT
d_call: NA; v_call: TRBV11-3; j_call: TRBJ1-3; clone_size: few; cdr3_aa: CASSLGAGNTIYF; cdr3_nt: TGTGCCAGCAGCTTAGGAGCGGGAAACACCATATATTTT
d_call: TRBD1; v_call: TRBV7-6; j_call: TRBJ2-7; clone_size: NA; cdr3_aa: CASSLDQWDRSGQGAYEQYF; cdr3_nt: TGTGCCAGCAGCTTAGATCAATGGGATAGGTCCGGACAGGGGGCTTACGAGCAGTACTTC
d_call: NA; v_call: TRBV6-5; j_call: TRBJ1-1; clone_size: few; cdr3_aa: CASGEQGAEAFF; cdr3_nt: TGTGCCAGCGGGGAACAGGGAGCTGAAGCTTTCTTT
d_call: NA; v_call: TRBV2; j_call: TRBJ2-6; clone_size: NA; cdr3_aa: CASKKEGVAGVLTF; cdr3_nt: TGTGCCAGCAAGAAGGAGGGAGTAGCAGGCGTCCTGACTTTC
d_call: TRBD1; v_call: TRBV5-1; j_call: TRBJ2-7; clone_size: few; cdr3_aa: CASSLGRTGTRNYEQYF; cdr3_nt: TGCGCCAGCAGCTTGGGACGGACAGGGACCAGGAACTACGAGCAGTACTTC
d_call: NA; v_call: TRBV2; j_call: TRBJ2-7; clone_size: NA; cdr3_aa: CASANQGFSYEQYF; cdr3_nt: TGTGCCAGCGCAAATCAGGGATTTTCCTACGAGCAGTACTTC
d_call: TRBD2; v_call: TRBV6-2/TRBV6-3; j_call: TRBJ2-5; clone_size: NA; cdr3_aa: CASSPGGGTYQETQYF; cdr3_nt: TGTGCCAGCAGCCCTGGGGGGGGAACCTATCAAGAGACCCAGTACTTC
d_call: NA; v_call: TRBV20-1; j_call: TRBJ1-2; clone_size: NA; cdr3_aa: CSASTALGYTF; cdr3_nt: TGCAGTGCTTCTACAGCCTTGGGCTACACCTTC
d_call: NA; v_call: TRBV11-3; j_call: TRBJ2-7; clone_size: NA; cdr3_aa: CASSARDSYEQYF; cdr3_nt: TGTGCCAGCAGCGCCAGGGACTCCTACGAGCAGTACTTC
d_call: NA; v_call: TRBV5-1; j_call: TRBJ2-4; clone_size: NA; cdr3_aa: CASSSGLSTGDIQYF; cdr3_nt: TGCGCCAGCAGCTCGGGACTTTCTACTGGGGACATTCAGTACTTC
d_call: TRBD2; v_call: TRBV5-4; j_call: TRBJ2-1; clone_size: NA; cdr3_aa: CARSPPGGGGAGEQFF; cdr3_nt: TGTGCCCGCAGCCCGCCTGGGGGCGGGGGGGCGGGGGAGCAGTTCTTC
d_call: NA; v_call: TRBV2; j_call: TRBJ1-1; clone_size: NA; cdr3_aa: CATSTGGAGTEAFF; cdr3_nt: TGTGCCACCTCTACGGGGGGGGCAGGGACTGAAGCTTTCTTT
d_call: NA; v_call: TRBV5-1; j_call: TRBJ1-4; clone_size: NA; cdr3_aa: CASSLDRGAGEKLFF; cdr3_nt: TGCGCCAGCAGCTTGGATCGTGGCGCGGGTGAAAAACTGTTTTTT
d_call: NA; v_call: TRBV5-8; j_call: TRBJ2-3; clone_size: NA; cdr3_aa: CASSSRGGGRASTQYF; cdr3_nt: TGTGCCAGCAGCTCCCGTGGGGGCGGGCGAGCTTCTACGCAGTATTTT
d_call: NA; v_call: TRBV10-3; j_call: TRBJ2-6; clone_size: NA; cdr3_aa: CATPGQPGSGANVLTF; cdr3_nt: TGTGCCACCCCAGGGCAGCCGGGCTCTGGGGCCAACGTCCTGACTTTC
d_call: TRBD2; v_call: TRBV11-2; j_call: TRBJ2-7; clone_size: NA; cdr3_aa: CASSFSGTSEYEQYF; cdr3_nt: TGTGCCAGCAGCTTCTCCGGGACTAGCGAATACGAGCAGTACTTC
d_call: TRBD1; v_call: TRBV19; j_call: TRBJ1-3; clone_size: NA; cdr3_aa: CASSKRQGTSGNTIYF; cdr3_nt: TGTGCCAGTAGTAAACGACAGGGAACCTCTGGAAACACCATATATTTT